The 22 T cell receptor beta chains below all came from one sample that was sequenced in a study of human T cells and chemical hapten exposure. MiXCR, applied by TCRdb to the RACE reads, yields one record per CDR3 protein. Of more than 110,000 distinct CDR3 sequences in the sample, about 10% were seen once. Time point described: patch test 2, 6 weeks after DPC sensitization. The treatment here: therapeutic diphenylcyclopropenone sensitization with weekly scalp DPC. Sequences were derived from whole blood, sampled in connection with sensitization to the hapten diphenylcyclopropenone (DPC). All receptors come from a woman aged 45-60 years with alopecia areata. Some clones in this sample may be carry-over from other donors' samples.

V and J are TRBV27 and TRBJ2-7, with 9 bases identical to TRBD1. Germline CDR1 reads MNHEY; CDR2 reads SMNVEV (reference sequence). The CDR3 extends over 13 amino acids. Trimming at V came to 6 bases and at J to 6 bases, leaving 6 bases not matched to a gene. This CDR3 is CASSPQGAGEQYF. CDR3 DNA: TGTGCCAGCAGCCCACAGGGGGCAGGCGAGCAGTACTTC.

The CDR3 loop reads CASSQGTNQPQHF. Here the CDR3 DNA reads TGTGCCAGCAGCCAGGGAACCAATCAGCCCCAGCATTTT. The J gene is TRBJ1-5, the V gene TRBV5-5; weak D call: TRBD1 (5 bases). V was pared by 4 bases and J by 3 bases, with 8 bases between. This CDR3 contains 13 residues. Germline-derived CDR1 and CDR2 are SGHKS and YYEKEE (reference sequence).

This clonotype showed up just a few times. The rearrangement joins TRBV12-3 or TRBV12-4 to TRBJ2-2, with 9 bases aligning to TRBD1. Trimming at V came to 8 bases and at J to 4 bases, leaving 11 bases not matched to a gene. This CDR3 spans 16 amino acids. The CDR3 DNA sequence: TGTGCCAGCTTATCGCCACAGGGGGCCATCACCGGGGAGCTGTTTTTT. This gives the protein CASLSPQGAITGELFF.

This clonotype was counted many times. The chain couples TRBV21-1 to TRBJ2-1; TRBD1 is the table's D call, not checked against the DNA. TRBV21-1 is a pseudogene segment. The CDR3 loop spans 11 amino acids. The CDR3 DNA reads TGTGCCCTCCCACACACGGGGGCCCCGTTCTTC. Translating gives CALPHTGAPFF.

The table lists this clonotype with a few counts. The chain uses TRBV10-1 and TRBJ1-3; D might be TRBD1 (6 bases). CDR1 WNHNN and CDR2 SYGVQD come from the germline V gene (reference sequence). V was shortened by 0 bases and J by 2 bases, with 11 bases between the two germline ends. The CDR3 loop spans 16 amino acids. CDR3 in amino acids: CASSESTAGAGNTIYF. As DNA, the CDR3 is TGCGCCAGCAGTGAGTCGACGGCAGGGGCTGGAAACACCATATATTTT.

This clonotype was counted between two and nine times. This chain uses TRBV28 with TRBJ2-3; D is perhaps TRBD1 (6 bases). In germline, CDR1 is MDHEN, CDR2 SYDVKM. The V end lost 6 bases, the J end lost 1 base, and 14 bases lay between the germline ends. This CDR3 has 15 amino acids. CDR3 in amino acids: CASRNSGQGTDTQYF. CDR3 nucleotide sequence: TGTGCCAGCAGGAATTCGGGACAAGGCACAGATACGCAGTATTTT.

V gene TRBV4-1 combines with J gene TRBJ2-7; TRBD1 agrees at 10 bases. The V gene end was trimmed by 0 bases and the J gene end by 3 bases; junction bases not matched to a gene: 2. Per the germline V gene, CDR1 is MGHRA and CDR2 is YSYEKL. The CDR3 sequence is 15 residues long. This CDR3 reads CASSQDGTGVYEQYF. The CDR3 region has the DNA TGCGCCAGCAGCCAAGATGGGACAGGGGTCTACGAGCAGTACTTC.

This clonotype was counted between two and nine times. The rearrangement joins TRBV27 to TRBJ1-5; D unclear. Germline assignment: CDR1 MNHEY and CDR2 SMNVEV (reference sequence). Trimming shortened V by 5 bases and J by 2 bases, and 10 bases separated the two germline ends. CDR3 size: 14 residues. The CDR3 DNA is TGTGCCAGCAGTCTACTCCCCGGCAATCAGCCCCAGCATTTT. Residues: CASSLLPGNQPQHF.

This clonotype has more than one count but fewer than ten. This chain joins TRBV30 and TRBJ1-5; possible D gene TRBD1, 6 bases. With 1 base removed from V and 7 bases from J, the gap between germline ends came to 11 bases. Per the germline V gene, CDR1 is GTSNPN and CDR2 is SVGIG (reference sequence). The CDR3 sequence is 13 residues long. The CDR3 reads CAWSGGTGQPQHF. The CDR3 DNA follows: TGTGCCTGGAGTGGGGGCACAGGGCAGCCCCAGCATTTT.

This clonotype came up a few times. The chain recombines TRBV3-1 with TRBJ2-7, with D perhaps TRBD1 or TRBD2 (5 bases each). Per germline, CDR1 LGHDT and CDR2 YNNKEL (reference sequence). Trimming left V 3 bases short and J 4 bases short, with 19 bases between. This CDR3 has 16 residues. DNA of the CDR3: TGTGCCAGCAGCCAGGGACCCCCCGGACACGGATACGAGCAGTACTTC. Its translation is CASSQGPPGHGYEQYF.

The chain uses TRBV19 and TRBJ1-5; D gene uncertain. Trimming took 5 bases from V and 4 from J, leaving 9 bases between them. CDR1 and CDR2 from the germline V gene are LNHDA and SQIVND (reference sequence). The CDR3 sequence is 13 residues long. CDR3 sequence reads: CASSEWQNQPQHF. In nucleotides, the CDR3 is TGTGCCAGTAGTGAATGGCAGAATCAGCCCCAGCATTTT.

The chain is built from TRBV29-1 and TRBJ2-3, with D perhaps TRBD1 (6 bases). CDR1 SQVTM and CDR2 ANQGSEA come from the germline V gene. The CDR3 covers 14 residues. V lost 4 bases, J lost 3 bases, and 14 bases lay in between. The CDR3 reads CSVGLGARTDTQYF. The CDR3 coding sequence is TGCAGCGTTGGGCTGGGGGCGCGAACAGATACGCAGTATTTT.

This chain connects TRBV7-6 to TRBJ2-2; D perhaps matches TRBD2 (5 bases). V gave up 5 bases and J gave up 4 bases, with 11 bases separating them. Germline lookup yields CDR1 SGHVS and CDR2 FNYEAQ. The CDR3 contains 14 residues. CDR3 bases: TGTGCCAGCAGCCCGGGAACGGCCACCGGGGAGCTGTTTTTT. Translating gives CASSPGTATGELFF.

This clonotype was found many times. The V gene is TRBV3-1, the J gene TRBJ2-1; 7 positions match TRBD1. Germline lookup yields CDR1 LGHDT and CDR2 YNNKEL (reference sequence). J lost 6 bases, V lost 1 base, and 9 bases had no gene match. The CDR3 covers 16 residues. The CDR3 protein is CASSQGGRGKINEQFF. The CDR3 nucleotides are TGTGCCAGCAGCCAAGGGGGCAGGGGGAAAATCAATGAGCAGTTCTTC.

The chain carries TRBV5-4 and TRBJ2-5, with D unclear. CDR1 is SGHNT and CDR2 is YYREEE in the germline V gene (reference sequence). The CDR3 has 13 amino acids. The V gene lost 4 bases and the J gene lost 4 bases, with 11 bases spanning the gap. The chain's CDR3 is CASSPANPETQYF. The CDR3 nucleotides are TGTGCCAGCAGCCCAGCGAACCCAGAGACCCAGTACTTC.

The chain uses TRBV28 and TRBJ1-6; D may be TRBD1 (5 bases). The CDR3 sequence is 14 residues long. V was clipped by 4 bases and J by 9 bases, with 13 bases between them. Germline values: CDR1 MDHEN, CDR2 SYDVKM. For the CDR3, the DNA is TGTGCCAGCAGTTCTTTAGGGCAGGGTTCACCCCTCCACTTT. It encodes CASSSLGQGSPLHF.

This clonotype has a handful of counts. The genes are TRBV5-4 and TRBJ2-2; tentative D call: TRBD1 (6 bases). This CDR3 spans 17 amino acids. From germline, CDR1 is SGHNT and CDR2 YYREEE (reference sequence). V lost 3 bases to trimming and J lost 0 bases, with 15 bases between them. CDR3 DNA: TGTGCCAGCAGCTCCGTCGGGGCAGGGGCGAACACCGGGGAGCTGTTTTTT. Translation gives CASSSVGAGANTGELFF.

This clonotype was counted between two and nine times. CDR3 residues: CASNSGAYEQYF. The CDR3 DNA is TGTGCCAGCAACTCAGGGGCCTACGAGCAGTACTTC. The chain couples TRBV3-1 to TRBJ2-7; D perhaps matches TRBD1 (6 bases). This CDR3 has 12 amino acids. The V end lost 7 bases, the J end lost 2 bases, and 9 bases lay between the germline ends. Germline V CDR1 and CDR2: LGHDT, YNNKEL (reference sequence).

This clonotype has a handful of counts. This sequence joins TRBV7-2 and TRBJ2-5; 8 bases agree with TRBD2. V lost 2 bases to trimming and J lost 2 bases; unmatched junction nucleotides: 4. From germline, CDR1 is SGHTA and CDR2 FQGNSA. CDR3 size: 15 residues. The CDR3 region has the DNA TGTGCCAGCAGCTTAACGGGAGGGGTTCAAGAGACCCAGTACTTC. Residues: CASSLTGGVQETQYF.

The chain couples TRBV15 to TRBJ2-3; no clear D gene. Trimming removed 1 base at V and 2 bases at J, with 10 bases between. The CDR3 is made up of 15 amino acids. Germline V lookup: CDR1 LNHNV, CDR2 YYDKDF (reference sequence). The CDR3: CATSRALEPTDTQYF. The CDR3 nucleotides read TGTGCCACCAGCAGAGCGCTCGAACCCACAGATACGCAGTATTTT.

V usage is TRBV6-5 and J usage is TRBJ1-4; D uncertain. V was clipped by 5 bases and J by 8 bases, with 9 bases between them. This CDR3 comprises 12 residues. Germline V gene lookup returns CDR1 MNHEY and CDR2 SVGAGI. The CDR3 DNA reads as TGTGCCAGCAGTCCGAAGGGAGAAAAACTGTTTTTT. This gives the protein CASSPKGEKLFF.

In this sample, this clonotype turned up many times. This rearrangement joins TRBV4-3 to TRBJ2-2, with TRBD2 as a possible D gene (5 bases). Trimming stripped 0 bases from V and 9 bases from J, with 14 bases between. CDR3 length: 15 residues. Germline assignment: CDR1 LGHNA and CDR2 YSLEER. The CDR3 loop is CASSQDRSGIRELFF. The CDR3 DNA sequence: TGCGCCAGCAGCCAAGATCGGTCGGGAATCCGGGAGCTGTTTTTT.